This section outlines one T cell receptor (beta chain) sequence together with its context. As yet, its antigen is unknown. Distinct nucleotide sequences in the sample also encode this CDR3. This CDR3 comprises 13 residues. Germline V gene sequence: CDR1 GTSNPN, CDR2 SVGIG (reference sequence). The germline V and J ends were trimmed by 3 bases and 4 bases, with 13 bases remaining between them. These data belong to a study of shared clonotypes between healthy human individuals. Points from the study as a whole: In general, naive subsets displayed greater estimated richness than memory subsets did. A handful of donors held about 4.5% of naive CD4 clonotypes in common.

Sequencing used immunoSEQ multiplex PCR; TCRdb keeps in-frame clones, though not all of them. Among approximately 1.4 million clones listed, 95% to 99% were seen once. The chain couples TRBV30 to TRBJ2-7; D is tentatively TRBD1 or TRBD2 (6 bases each). The specimen sequenced was naive CD4+ T cells sorted from blood. As to subset: CD45RA+ positively selected. This TCR derives from a man in his thirties or forties in good health. CDR3 loop: CAWSGGTPYEQYF. CDR3 in DNA: TGTGCCTGGAGCGGAGGGACACCTTACGAGCAGTACTTC.